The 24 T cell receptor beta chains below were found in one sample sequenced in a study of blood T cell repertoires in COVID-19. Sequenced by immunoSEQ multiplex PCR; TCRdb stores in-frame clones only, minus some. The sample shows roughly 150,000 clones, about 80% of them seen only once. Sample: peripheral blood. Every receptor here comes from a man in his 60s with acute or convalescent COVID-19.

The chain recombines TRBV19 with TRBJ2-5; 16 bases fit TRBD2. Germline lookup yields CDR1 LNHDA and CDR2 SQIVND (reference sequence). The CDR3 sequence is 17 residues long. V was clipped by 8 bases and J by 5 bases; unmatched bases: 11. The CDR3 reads CASSIGTSGRALETQYF. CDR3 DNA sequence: TGTGCCAGTTCTATCGGGACTAGCGGGAGGGCCCTTGAGACCCAGTACTTC.

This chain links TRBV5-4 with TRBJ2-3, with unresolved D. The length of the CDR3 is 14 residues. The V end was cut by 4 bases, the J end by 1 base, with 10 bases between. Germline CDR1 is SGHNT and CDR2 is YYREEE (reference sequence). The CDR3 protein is CASSALGRTDTQYF. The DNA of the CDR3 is TGTGCCAGCAGCGCGCTAGGCCGCACAGATACGCAGTATTTT.

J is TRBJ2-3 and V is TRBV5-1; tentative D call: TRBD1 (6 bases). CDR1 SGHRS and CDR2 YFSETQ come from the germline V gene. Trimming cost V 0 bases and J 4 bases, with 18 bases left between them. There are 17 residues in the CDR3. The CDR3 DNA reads TGCGCCAGCAGCTTGGCCAGTGGGGGCGCCGGTTCAGATACGCAGTATTTT. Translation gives CASSLASGGAGSDTQYF.

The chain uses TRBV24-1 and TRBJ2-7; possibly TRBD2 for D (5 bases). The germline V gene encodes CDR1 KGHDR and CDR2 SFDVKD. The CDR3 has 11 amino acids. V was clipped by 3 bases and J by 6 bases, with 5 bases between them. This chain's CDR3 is CATSDRGEQYF. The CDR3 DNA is TGTGCCACCAGTGATCGGGGCGAGCAGTACTTC.

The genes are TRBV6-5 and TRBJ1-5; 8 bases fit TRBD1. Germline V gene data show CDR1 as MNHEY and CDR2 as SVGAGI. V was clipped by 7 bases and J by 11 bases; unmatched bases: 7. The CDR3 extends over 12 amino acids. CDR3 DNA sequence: TGTGCCAGCATTGGACAGGGCTTGTCCCAGCATTTT. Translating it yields CASIGQGLSQHF.

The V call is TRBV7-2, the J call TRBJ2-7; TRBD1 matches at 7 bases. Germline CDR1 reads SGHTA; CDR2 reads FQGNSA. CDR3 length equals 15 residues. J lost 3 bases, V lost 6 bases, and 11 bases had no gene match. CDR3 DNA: TGTGCCAGCAGTCCTACTTCGGGACAGTACTACGAGCAGTACTTC. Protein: CASSPTSGQYYEQYF.

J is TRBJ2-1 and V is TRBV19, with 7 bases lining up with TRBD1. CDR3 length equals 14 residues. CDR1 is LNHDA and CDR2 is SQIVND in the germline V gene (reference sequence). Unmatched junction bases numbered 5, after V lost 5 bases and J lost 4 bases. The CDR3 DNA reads TGTGCCAGTAGTGGGACAGTGGGTTACAATGAGCAGTTCTTC. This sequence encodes CASSGTVGYNEQFF.

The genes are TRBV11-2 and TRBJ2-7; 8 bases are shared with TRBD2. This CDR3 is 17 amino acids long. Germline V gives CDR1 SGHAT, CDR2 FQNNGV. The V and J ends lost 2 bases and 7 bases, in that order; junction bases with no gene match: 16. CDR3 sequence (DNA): TGTGCCAGCAGCTTATTTTACTCCGGCGGGAGGCCCCCGGAGCAGTACTTC. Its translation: CASSLFYSGGRPPEQYF. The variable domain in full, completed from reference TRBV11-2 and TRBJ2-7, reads EAGVAQSPRYKIIEKRQSVAFWCNPISGHATLYWYQQILGQGPKLLIQFQNNGVVDDSQLPKDRFSAERLKGVDSTLKIQPAKLEDSAVYLCASSLFYSGGRPPEQYFGPGTRLTVT.

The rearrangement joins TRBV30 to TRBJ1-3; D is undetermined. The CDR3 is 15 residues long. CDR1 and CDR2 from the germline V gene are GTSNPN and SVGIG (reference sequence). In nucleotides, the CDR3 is TGTGCTTTATCCGAGCGGGGATTGAAAGGAAACACCATATATTTT. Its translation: CALSERGLKGNTIYF. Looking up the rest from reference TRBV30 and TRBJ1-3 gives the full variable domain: SQTIHQWPATLVQPVGSPLSLECTVEGTSNPNLYWYRQAAGRGLQLLFYSVGIGQISSEVPQNLSASRPQDRQFILSSKKLLLSDSGFYLCALSERGLKGNTIYFGEGSWLTVV.

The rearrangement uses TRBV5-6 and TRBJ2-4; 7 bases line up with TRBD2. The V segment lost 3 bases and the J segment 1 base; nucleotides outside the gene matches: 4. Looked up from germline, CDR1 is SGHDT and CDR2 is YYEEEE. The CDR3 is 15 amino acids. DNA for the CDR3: TGTGCCAGCAGCTCAGCCGGGAGGGCCAAAAACATTCAGTACTTC. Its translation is CASSSAGRAKNIQYF. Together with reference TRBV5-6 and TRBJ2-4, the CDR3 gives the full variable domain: DAGVTQSPTHLIKTRGQQVTLRCSPKSGHDTVSWYQQALGQGPQFIFQYYEEEERQRGNFPDRFSGHQFPNYSSELNVNALLLGDSALYLCASSSAGRAKNIQYFGAGTRLSVL.

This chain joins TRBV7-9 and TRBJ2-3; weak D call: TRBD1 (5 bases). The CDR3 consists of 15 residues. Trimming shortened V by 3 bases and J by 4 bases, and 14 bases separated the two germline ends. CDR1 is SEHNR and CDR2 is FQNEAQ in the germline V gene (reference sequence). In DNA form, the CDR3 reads TGTGCCAGCAGCTTTAGGGCGGTAGGGGCAGATACGCAGTATTTT. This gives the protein CASSFRAVGADTQYF.

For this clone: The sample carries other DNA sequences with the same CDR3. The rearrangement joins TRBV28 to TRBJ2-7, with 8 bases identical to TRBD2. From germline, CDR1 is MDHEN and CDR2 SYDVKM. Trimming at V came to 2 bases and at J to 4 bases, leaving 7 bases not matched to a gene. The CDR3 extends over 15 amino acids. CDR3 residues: CASSLRAGGVYEQYF. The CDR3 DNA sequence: TGTGCCAGCAGTTTAAGGGCGGGAGGAGTTTACGAGCAGTACTTC.

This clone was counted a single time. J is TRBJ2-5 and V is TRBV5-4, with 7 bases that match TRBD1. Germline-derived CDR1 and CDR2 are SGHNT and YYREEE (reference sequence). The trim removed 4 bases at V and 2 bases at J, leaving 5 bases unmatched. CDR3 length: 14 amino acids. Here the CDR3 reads CASSQGTAQETQYF. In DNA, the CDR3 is TGTGCCAGCAGCCAAGGGACAGCACAAGAGACCCAGTACTTC.

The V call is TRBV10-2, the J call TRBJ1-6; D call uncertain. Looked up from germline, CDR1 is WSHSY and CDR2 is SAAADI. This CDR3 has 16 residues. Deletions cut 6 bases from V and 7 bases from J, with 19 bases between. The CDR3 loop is CASSEKIADINSPLHF. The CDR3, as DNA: TGCGCCAGCAGCGAGAAGATCGCGGATATCAATTCACCCCTCCACTTT.

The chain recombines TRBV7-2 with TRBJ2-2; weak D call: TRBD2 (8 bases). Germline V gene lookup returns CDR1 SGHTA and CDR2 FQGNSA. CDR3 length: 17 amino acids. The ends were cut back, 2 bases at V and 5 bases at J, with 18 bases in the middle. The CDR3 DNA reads TGTGCCAGCAGCTTACAACCGACAGGGACTAGGACCGGGGAGCTGTTTTTT. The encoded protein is CASSLQPTGTRTGELFF.

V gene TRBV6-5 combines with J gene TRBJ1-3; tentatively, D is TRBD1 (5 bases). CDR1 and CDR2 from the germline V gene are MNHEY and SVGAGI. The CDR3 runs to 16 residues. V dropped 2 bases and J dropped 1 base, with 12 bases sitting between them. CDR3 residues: CASSYVGGGSGNTIYF. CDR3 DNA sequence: TGTGCCAGCAGTTACGTGGGGGGGGGTTCTGGAAACACCATATATTTT.

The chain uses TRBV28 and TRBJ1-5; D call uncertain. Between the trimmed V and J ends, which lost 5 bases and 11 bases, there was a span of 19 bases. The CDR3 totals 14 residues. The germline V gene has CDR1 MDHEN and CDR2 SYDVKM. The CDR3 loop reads CASSLLSPLGAQHF. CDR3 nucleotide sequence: TGTGCCAGCAGTCTCCTTAGCCCGTTGGGAGCCCAGCATTTT.

DNA for the CDR3: TGTGCCAGCGGGAGAGACCTATTCAATAACTATGGCTACACCTTC. This encodes CASGRDLFNNYGYTF. The rearrangement uses TRBV7-2 and TRBJ1-2; D not certain. The ends were cut back, 8 bases at V and 1 base at J, with 17 bases in the middle. The CDR3 consists of 15 residues. The germline gives CDR1 SGHTA, CDR2 FQGNSA.

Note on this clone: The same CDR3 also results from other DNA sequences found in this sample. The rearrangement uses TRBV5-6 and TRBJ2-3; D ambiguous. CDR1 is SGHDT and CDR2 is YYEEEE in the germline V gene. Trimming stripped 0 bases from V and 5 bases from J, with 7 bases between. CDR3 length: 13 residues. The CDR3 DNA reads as TGTGCCAGCAGCTTGGCCGGTGTAGATACGCAGTATTTT. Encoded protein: CASSLAGVDTQYF.

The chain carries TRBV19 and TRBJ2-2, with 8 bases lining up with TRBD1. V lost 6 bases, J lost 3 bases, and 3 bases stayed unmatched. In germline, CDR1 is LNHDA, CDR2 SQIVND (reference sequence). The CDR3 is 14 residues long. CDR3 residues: CASSGDRHTGELFF. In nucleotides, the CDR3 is TGTGCCAGTAGCGGGGACAGGCACACCGGGGAGCTGTTTTTT.

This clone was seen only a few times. The CDR3 spells CASSGLDRFTPNEKLFF. CDR3 coding DNA: TGTGCCAGCAGCGGGCTGGACAGGTTCACTCCTAATGAAAAACTGTTTTTT. The chain has TRBV7-9 and TRBJ1-4; 7 bases align to TRBD1. J gave up 3 bases and V 5 bases, and 12 bases lay outside the gene matches. CDR3 length equals 17 residues. Per the germline V gene, CDR1 is SEHNR and CDR2 is FQNEAQ (reference sequence).

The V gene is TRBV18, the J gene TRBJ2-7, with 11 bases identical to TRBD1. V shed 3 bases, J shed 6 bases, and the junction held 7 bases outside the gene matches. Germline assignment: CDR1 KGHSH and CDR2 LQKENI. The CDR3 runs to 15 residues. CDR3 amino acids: CASSPQRTGGSEQYF. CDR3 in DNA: TGTGCCAGCTCACCTCAAAGGACAGGGGGCAGCGAGCAGTACTTC.

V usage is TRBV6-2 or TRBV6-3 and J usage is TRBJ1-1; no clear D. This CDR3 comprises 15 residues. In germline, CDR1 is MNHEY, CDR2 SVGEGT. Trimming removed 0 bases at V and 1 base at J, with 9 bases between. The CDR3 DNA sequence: TGTGCCAGCAGTTACTCGCGGGGAGGGAACACTGAAGCTTTCTTT. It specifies CASSYSRGGNTEAFF.

CDR3 sequence (DNA): TGCGCCAGCAGCTTGGCTGGCAGGGGGAATGAGCAGTTCTTC. Its protein is CASSLAGRGNEQFF. The genes are TRBV5-1 and TRBJ2-1, with 7 bases that match TRBD1. V shed 0 bases and J 7 bases; nucleotides not matched to a gene: 4. The germline gives CDR1 SGHRS, CDR2 YFSETQ. The CDR3 runs to 14 residues.